This T cell receptor beta chain comes out of a study of blood T cell repertoires in COVID-19. Study at large: COVID-19 samples from acute and convalescent phases originated in the United States, Italy and Spain. PBMCs, B-cell-depleted T cells, or T cells provided the cDNA or gDNA that made up the material.

There are 16 residues in the CDR3. Looked up from germline, CDR1 is SNHLY and CDR2 is FYNNEI. V shed 3 bases, J shed 1 base, and the junction held 7 bases outside the gene matches. As processed by the authors: Amplification with reference gene primers provided the estimates of nucleated cell counts. Data came from immunoSEQ multiplex PCR; TCRdb stores just in-frame clones and leaves some out. That table supplies the V and J calls and clone size; D and trimming were determined from the DNA. Found here are 60,000 to 70,000 clones, less than 85% of them singletons; the top ten hold under 7%. The chain couples TRBV2 to TRBJ1-1; 8 positions match TRBD1. The sequence was obtained from a man between 60 and 75 years old with acute or convalescent COVID-19. Sequencing input: peripheral blood. The CDR3 DNA is TGTGCCAGCAGTGATGGACAGGGCTTGAAGAACACTGAAGCTTTCTTT. Amino acid sequence: CASSDGQGLKNTEAFF.